This T cell receptor (beta chain) was captured by sequencing in a study of PD-1 blockade in classical Hodgkin lymphoma. Whole-study context: Intravenous nivolumab at 3 mg/kg was given to patients every 2 weeks. The study, taken as a whole, reports: A significant rise in TCR diversity by C4D1 was seen for CD4+ but not CD8+ cells. Relapsed/refractory patients reportedly had lower baseline diversity than newly diagnosed patients.

The assay was immunoSEQ multiplex PCR, and TCRdb's table has in-frame clones only and misses some. The sample carries about 63,000 clones, about 88% recorded once. A word on this clone: Its antigen remains unknown. This sample includes further DNA sequences coding for the same CDR3.

Patients all relapsed after autologous stem cell transplantation, and there was variation in brentuximab vedotin exposure. The study recorded best responses of complete response, partial response or progressive disease. Germline V gives CDR1 SGHRS, CDR2 YFSETQ. CDR3 length: 14 residues. With 4 bases removed from V and 4 bases from J, the gap between germline ends came to 12 bases. This material consisted of peripheral blood mononuclear cells (PBMCs), taken before the second cycle of nivolumab. The clonotype comes from a human donor with classical Hodgkin lymphoma. This chain uses TRBV5-1 with TRBJ2-1, with D maybe TRBD1 (6 bases). The CDR3 protein is CASSPGGSYNEQFF. Here the CDR3 DNA reads TGCGCCAGCAGCCCTGGGGGCTCTTACAATGAGCAGTTCTTC.